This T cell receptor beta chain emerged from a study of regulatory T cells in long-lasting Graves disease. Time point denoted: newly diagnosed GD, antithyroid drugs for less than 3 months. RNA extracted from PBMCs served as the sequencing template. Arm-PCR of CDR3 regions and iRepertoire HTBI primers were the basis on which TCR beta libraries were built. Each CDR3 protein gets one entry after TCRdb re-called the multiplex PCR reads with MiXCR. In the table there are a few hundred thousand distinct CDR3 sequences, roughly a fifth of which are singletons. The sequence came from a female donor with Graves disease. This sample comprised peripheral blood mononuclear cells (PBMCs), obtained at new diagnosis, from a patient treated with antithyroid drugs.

The CDR3 loop reads CSATQGYPGNTIYF. CDR3 in DNA: TGCAGTGCCACACAGGGGTACCCTGGAAACACCATATATTTT. V is TRBV20-1 and J is TRBJ1-3; TRBD1 agrees at 7 bases. Germline V gene sequence: CDR1 DFQATT, CDR2 SNEGSKA (reference sequence). V shed 6 bases and J 2 bases; nucleotides not matched to a gene: 7. The CDR3 sequence is 14 residues long.